Listed below are T cell receptor beta chains from one sample, sequenced in a study of T cell repertoires in cytomegalovirus infection. Antigens of these TCRs are unknown. TCRdb re-analysed the reads in MiXCR, keeping a single row per CDR3 protein. The table shows about 770,000 distinct CDR3 sequences, with approximately 32% occurring only once. The sequencing used cultured CD8+ T cells from PBMCs, collected from culture after CMV antigen stimulation. Receptors were obtained from a human donor in good health (CMV status not recorded). Some clones in this sample may be carry-over from other donors' samples. CDR3s include the opening cysteine and the closing phenylalanine or tryptophan. The D gene is left open where the match is weak. The size entry is marked missing in some rows and otherwise reads once, few, many or a size class.

length,J,V,D,size,DNA,CDR3
14,TRBJ2-1,TRBV15,-,-,TGTGCCACCAGCAGAGCAGGGTCGGGGGATGAGCAGTTCTTC,CATSRAGSGDEQFF
16,TRBJ1-1,TRBV9,TRBD1,-,TGTGCCAGCAGCGGATCAGACAGGGGGAGGATGGCTGAAGCTTTCTTT,CASSGSDRGRMAEAFF
15,TRBJ2-1,TRBV19,-,-,TGTGCCAGTAGGGACGGGACACCTATCTACAATGAGCAGTTCTTC,CASRDGTPIYNEQFF
17,TRBJ1-2,TRBV4-1,-,-,TGCGCCAGCAGCCAAAGATCGGCCGACTTCCCTATCTATGGCTACACCTTC,CASSQRSADFPIYGYTF
13,TRBJ2-1,TRBV19,-,-,TGTGCCAGTAGTTCGGGACCTAGTATTGGGATGTTCTTC,CASSSGPSIGMFF
16,TRBJ2-5,TRBV4-1,-,-,TGCGCCAGCAGCCCTCGGAACACCTCAATCCAAGAGACCCAGTACTTC,CASSPRNTSIQETQYF
16,TRBJ1-2,TRBV29-1,TRBD1,-,TGCAGCGTTGAAGATCTTCAGGGACAGGGGAGCTATGGCTACACCTTC,CSVEDLQGQGSYGYTF
13,TRBJ2-3,TRBV12-5,TRBD2,-,TGTGCTAGTGGTCCCGGGGGGGCAGATACGCAGTATTTT,CASGPGGADTQYF
15,TRBJ2-5,TRBV7-3,-,few,TGTGCCAGCAGCTTAATGGGCGGGTCAGGGGAGACCCAGTACTTC,CASSLMGGSGETQYF
15,TRBJ2-3,TRBV6-2/TRBV6-3,-,-,TGTGCCAGCAGTTACTTTCATAAGGCGGCAGATACGCAGTATTTT,CASSYFHKAADTQYF
15,TRBJ1-1,TRBV6-5,-,-,TGTGCCAGCAGTTACGACGAGGGGGGTGACACTGAAGCTTTCTTT,CASSYDEGGDTEAFF
15,TRBJ2-3,TRBV4-1,TRBD1,-,TGCGCCAGCAGCCAAGGACAGGGGGCGGCAGATACGCAGTATTTT,CASSQGQGAADTQYF
14,TRBJ2-1,TRBV25-1,-,-,TGTGCCAGCAGTGATAGGGGGGGCCATCGAGAGCAGTTCTTC,CASSDRGGHREQFF
14,TRBJ2-3,TRBV24-1,TRBD2,few,TGTGCCACCAGAGCGGGGGGGCAGACAGATACGCAGTATTTT,CATRAGGQTDTQYF
16,TRBJ2-1,TRBV6-8,TRBD2,-,TGTGCCAGCAGTTATAGCGGGCTAAGCTCCTACAATGAGCAGTTCTTC,CASSYSGLSSYNEQFF
15,TRBJ2-2,TRBV7-9,TRBD1,-,TGTGCCAGCAGCTCGGGACAGGGAGGAACCGGGGAGCTGTTTTTT,CASSSGQGGTGELFF
13,TRBJ1-1,TRBV7-9,-,many,TGTGCCAGCCTCCTCTTATTGAACACTGAAGCTTTCTTT,CASLLLLNTEAFF
13,TRBJ1-5,TRBV12-5,-,few,TGTGCTAGTGGCTACAAGGGCAATCAGCCCCAGCATTTT,CASGYKGNQPQHF
16,TRBJ1-1,TRBV4-1,TRBD1,-,TGCGCCAGCAGCTGGGAGGCAGGGGGCTTGAACACTGAAGCTTTCTTT,CASSWEAGGLNTEAFF
16,TRBJ2-5,TRBV4-1,TRBD2,-,TGCGCCAGCAGCCCCCGGACTAGCGGGGGTCTGGAGACCCAGTACTTC,CASSPRTSGGLETQYF
13,TRBJ2-2,TRBV19,TRBD2,few,TGTGCCAGTAGTATTGGAGCGGGGGGAGAGCTGTTTTTT,CASSIGAGGELFF
15,TRBJ2-6,TRBV7-3,-,-,TGTGCCAGCAGGCAGGGGTACTCTGGGGCCAACGTCCTGACTTTC,CASRQGYSGANVLTF
11,TRBJ1-1,TRBV27,-,many,TGTGCCAGCAGCGACGGCACTGAAGCTTTCTTT,CASSDGTEAFF
14,TRBJ1-1,TRBV20-1,-,-,TGCAGTGCTTTTGGACAGAATAGTAACACTGAAGCTTTCTTT,CSAFGQNSNTEAFF
16,TRBJ1-2,TRBV4-1,-,few,TGCGCCAGCAGCCAAGAGCGGAACGGCAGATATTATGGCTACACCTTC,CASSQERNGRYYGYTF
14,TRBJ2-5,TRBV7-6,-,many,TGTGCCAGCAGCTCACCTAATGAGGTAGAGACCCAGTACTTC,CASSSPNEVETQYF
11,TRBJ2-7,TRBV6-2/TRBV6-3,-,-,TGTGCCAGCGGGTACGTAACCGAGCAGTACTTC,CASGYVTEQYF